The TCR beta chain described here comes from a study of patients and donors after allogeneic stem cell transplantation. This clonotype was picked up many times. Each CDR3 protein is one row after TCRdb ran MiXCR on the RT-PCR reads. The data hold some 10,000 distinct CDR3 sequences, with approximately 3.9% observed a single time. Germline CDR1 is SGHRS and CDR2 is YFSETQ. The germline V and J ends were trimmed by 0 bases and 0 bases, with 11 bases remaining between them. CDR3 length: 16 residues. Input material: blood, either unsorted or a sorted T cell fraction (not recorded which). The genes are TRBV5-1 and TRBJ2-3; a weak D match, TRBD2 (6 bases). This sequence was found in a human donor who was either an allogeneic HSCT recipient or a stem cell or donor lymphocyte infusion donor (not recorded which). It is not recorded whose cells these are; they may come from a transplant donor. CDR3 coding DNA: TGCGCCAGCAGCTTGGAAGGACTATCAAGCACAGATACGCAGTATTTT. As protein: CASSLEGLSSTDTQYF.